The entry that follows covers one T cell receptor beta chain sequence. The antigen is unknown. Amplification of TCR beta CDR3 regions was performed using RNA transcripts as template. During a first-round RT-PCR of the TCR CDR3, the HTBI primer set was used. TCRdb processed the multiplex PCR reads anew with MiXCR; each CDR3 protein has one entry. This table holds around 370,000 distinct CDR3 sequences, roughly 20% found once. In the ophthalmopathy cohort, Clinical Activity Score was at least 3, NOSPECS grade at least 4, and duration under 3 months. These data belong to a study of T cells in Graves' hyperthyroidism and ophthalmopathy. General study results and limits: Stable hyperthyroidism was told apart from ophthalmopathy by a model built on 13 V-J features. Ophthalmopathy, which appeared later, was predicted by the model a median around 6.9 months before onset.

V lost 2 bases to trimming and J lost 3 bases, with 8 bases between them. The CDR3 consists of 13 residues. Germline V gene data show CDR1 as MNHNS and CDR2 as SASEGT. This clonotype was obtained from a young man with Graves' ophthalmopathy. The chain uses TRBV6-1 and TRBJ2-7; D is unresolved. Material for sequencing was blood. The CDR3 DNA is TGTGCCAGCAGTGAAACCTTAATCTACGAGCAGTACTTC. It translates to CASSETLIYEQYF.